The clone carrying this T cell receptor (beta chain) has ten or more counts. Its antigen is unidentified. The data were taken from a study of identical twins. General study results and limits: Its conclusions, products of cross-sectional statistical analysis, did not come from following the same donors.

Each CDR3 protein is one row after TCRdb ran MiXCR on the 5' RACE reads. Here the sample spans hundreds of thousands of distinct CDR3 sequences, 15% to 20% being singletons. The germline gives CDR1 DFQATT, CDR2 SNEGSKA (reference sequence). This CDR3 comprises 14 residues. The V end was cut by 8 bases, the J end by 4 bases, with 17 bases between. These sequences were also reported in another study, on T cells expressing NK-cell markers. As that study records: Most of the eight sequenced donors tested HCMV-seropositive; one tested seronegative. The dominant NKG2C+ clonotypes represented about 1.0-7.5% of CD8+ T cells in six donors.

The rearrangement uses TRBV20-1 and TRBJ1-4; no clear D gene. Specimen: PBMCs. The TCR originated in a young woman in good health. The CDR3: CSPTLGPVNEKLFF. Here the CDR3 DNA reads TGCAGTCCAACGTTAGGGCCGGTTAATGAAAAACTGTTTTTT.